A single sample gave rise to the 9 T cell receptor beta chains below, sequenced in a study of cytomegalovirus exposure and HLA in healthy donors (dated by TCRdb to about 2017). Library generation was performed with the immunoSEQ multiplex PCR assay. For the multiplex PCR, a mixture combining 60 forward primers for TCR Vbeta segments and 13 reverse primers for TCR Jbeta segments was used. This is the immuneACCESS table as TCRdb keeps it, with only in-frame sequences that have V and J called. A part of the clones is gone; compared with another copy, unresolved V genes explain less than half, and the rest is unexplained. The table for this sample lists around 140,000 clones; roughly 82% of them were counted only once. Around 7% of the sample lies in the top ten. The sequenced material came from PBMCs. Every receptor here comes from a young man in good health and CMV-seronegative.

The rearrangement uses TRBV6-1 and TRBJ2-7; 7 bases align to TRBD1. CDR1 is MNHNS and CDR2 is SASEGT in the germline V gene. This CDR3 has 12 amino acids. Unmatched junction bases numbered 1, after V lost 4 bases and J lost 4 bases. CDR3: CASSGQGYEQYF. In nucleotides, the CDR3 is TGTGCCAGCAGTGGACAGGGTTACGAGCAGTACTTC.

The chain is built from TRBV6-6 and TRBJ1-6, with D unresolved. This CDR3 is 14 amino acids long. Trimming pared 2 bases from V and 8 bases from J, leaving 10 bases between. Looked up from germline, CDR1 is MNHNY and CDR2 is SVGAGI (reference sequence). The CDR3, as DNA: TGTGCCAGCAGTTACCCCGGAGAGGATTCACCCCTCCACTTT. It specifies CASSYPGEDSPLHF.

In regard to this clone: One end of the junction varies from germline; a read error may be responsible. The chain joins TRBV11-2 to TRBJ2-7; TRBD2 agrees at 8 bases. Looked up from germline, CDR1 is SGHAT and CDR2 is FQNNGV. This CDR3 is built from 18 residues. CDR3 bases: TGTGCCAGCAACTTAAACCCCTTTTCCGGGGGGGCCCGTTACGAGCAGTACTTC. It yields the protein CASNLNPFSGGARYEQYF.

This rearrangement joins TRBV5-6 to TRBJ2-5; 12 positions agree with TRBD1. CDR1 is SGHDT and CDR2 is YYEEEE in the germline V gene. The CDR3 length is 14 residues. Unmatched junction bases numbered 2, after V lost 3 bases and J lost 5 bases. The CDR3 sequence: CASSWDRGLETQYF. The CDR3 DNA sequence: TGTGCCAGCAGCTGGGACAGGGGGCTTGAGACCCAGTACTTC.

This clone showed up just a few times. Other DNA sequences in this sample translate to the same CDR3. The J gene is TRBJ2-5, the V gene TRBV5-1, with D tentatively TRBD1 (6 bases). From germline, CDR1 is SGHRS and CDR2 YFSETQ. The V end lost 0 bases, the J end lost 3 bases, and 9 bases lay between the germline ends. The CDR3 is 14 residues long. The CDR3 DNA reads TGCGCCAGCAGCTTGGCAGCAGGGGAAGAGACCCAGTACTTC. Translated, it gives CASSLAAGEETQYF.

This clone appeared a single time. V is TRBV28 and J is TRBJ1-1; TRBD1 agrees at 11 bases. Germline loops: CDR1 MDHEN, CDR2 SYDVKM. CDR3 length: 15 amino acids. Germline trimming cut 6 bases from V and 2 bases from J; bases unmatched to any gene: 5. The CDR3 reads CASSPWTGGNTEAFF. The DNA of the CDR3 is TGTGCCAGCAGCCCTTGGACAGGGGGCAACACTGAAGCTTTCTTT. The complete variable domain, with remaining parts taken from reference TRBV28 and TRBJ1-1, reads DVKVTQSSRYLVKRTGEKVFLECVQDMDHENMFWYRQDPGLGLRLIYFSYDVKMKEKGDIPEGYSVSREKKERFSLILESASTNQTSMYLCASSPWTGGNTEAFFGQGTRLTVV.

The V and J genes are TRBV18 and TRBJ2-5; D is unclear. The V end was cut by 2 bases, the J end by 5 bases, with 6 bases between. This CDR3 contains 12 residues. The germline gives CDR1 KGHSH, CDR2 LQKENI. CDR3 nucleotides: TGTGCCAGCTCACCAAAACGGGAGACCCAGTACTTC. Its protein is CASSPKRETQYF.

The V gene is TRBV5-1, the J gene TRBJ1-1; 7 bases line up with TRBD1. After removal of 4 bases from V and 4 bases from J, the junction contained 10 bases not matched to a gene. The CDR3 spans 15 residues. Germline V gene sequence: CDR1 SGHRS, CDR2 YFSETQ. The CDR3 region has the DNA TGCGCCAGCAGCCCATGGACAGGCGCGGGCACTGAAGCTTTCTTT. Protein product: CASSPWTGAGTEAFF.

V gene TRBV6-5 combines with J gene TRBJ1-1; no firm D call. The CDR3 extends over 14 amino acids. CDR1 is MNHEY and CDR2 is SVGAGI in the germline V gene. Trimming stripped 7 bases from V and 6 bases from J, with 18 bases between. In DNA form, the CDR3 reads TGTGCCAGCACCGCGCTGGGAGGAGCCGCTGAAGCTTTCTTT. Its translation: CASTALGGAAEAFF.